This entry describes one T cell receptor (beta chain). This clone's antigen is unknown. Per-nucleotide qualities are absent, and no much larger clonotype sits a single base away. The data are from a study of OX40 agonist ivuxolimab in advanced cancers. For context, the study as a whole: The costimulatory receptor OX40 (CD134) was targeted by ivuxolimab, a fully human IgG2 agonistic monoclonal antibody. The point of sequencing TCRbeta in the periphery was to test whether ivuxolimab changed TCR sequence diversity and drove clonal T-cell expansion. Patients were allowed to have had prior anti-PD-1, anti-PD-L1 or anti-CTLA-4 therapy, and approximately 40% of the dose-escalation patients had been treated with checkpoint inhibitors. The paper describes the monotherapy dose-escalation part (N = 52 patients) of the phase I trial of ivuxolimab. Three dose-escalation patients achieved partial responses, one with hepatocellular carcinoma and two with cutaneous melanoma. Intravenous ivuxolimab was administered to patients every 2 weeks at six dose levels: 0.01, 0.1, 0.3, 1.5, 3 and 10 mg/kg. Among the approximately 50 dose-escalation patients, around 19 had hepatocellular carcinoma, approximately 15 melanoma, 9 renal cell carcinoma and 9 head and neck cancer. In the dose-escalation cohort, 65% to 90% of patients were male, and the mean age was approximately 55 years, with a range of 23 to 79. Results the study describes overall, beyond this receptor: After ivuxolimab, more expanded clones were found on average in CD8+ T cells than in CD4+ T cells. In the 0.1-3.0 mg/kg groups, partial responders had among the lowest normalized peripheral clonal expansion, particularly in CD8+ T cells. Low levels of normalized T-cell clonal expansion were also shown by some nonresponding patients. The antigen specificity of the peripheral T cells that underwent clonal expansion was not determined. At doses from 0.1 to 3.0 mg/kg, clonal expansion was seen in both CD4+ and CD8+ blood T cells between baseline and week 6.

The CDR3 starts with the cysteine, ends with the phenylalanine, and has 16 residues. The entry retains the CDR3 DNA only, 48 bases that are in frame from base 1. Trimming leaves V shorter by 5 bases and J shorter by 3 bases, with the junction holding 9 bases beyond the gene matches. The CDR1 and CDR2 encoded by the germline V gene (reference sequence) are SEHNR and FQNEAQ. Patients with a history of autoimmune disease or receiving systemic immunosuppression were excluded from the trial. Peripheral blood for TCR sequencing was collected from all dose cohorts at baseline, on cycle 4 day 1, and on cycle 7 day 1. Samples were obtained from an open-label, multicenter, first-in-human phase I dose-escalation trial of ivuxolimab. Adults with locally advanced or metastatic melanoma, renal cell carcinoma, hepatocellular carcinoma or head and neck squamous cell carcinoma were enrolled in the trial. Before TCR sequencing, CD4+ and CD8+ T cells were separately sorted from peripheral blood.

Genomic DNA was extracted from sorted cells for sequencing of the TCRbeta CDR3 region. The immunoSEQ Assay was used to sequence the TCRbeta CDR3 regions. TCRdb took this table from immuneACCESS and kept in-frame rearrangements with V and J called. Such tables lack part of the clones; where checked against another copy, unresolved V genes explain under half of the gap, and the rest is unexplained. The sample table holds around 40,000 clones, of which more than 80% were seen once. The top ten hold roughly 4.1% of the sample. The chain joins TRBV7-9 to TRBJ2-1, with TRBD1 matching 8 junction bases. This TCR derives from an adult with an advanced solid tumor such as melanoma, head and neck, liver or kidney cancer. Sequenced here: CD4+ or CD8+ T cells sorted from blood, sampled in a trial of the OX40 agonist ivuxolimab. The encoded CDR3 is CASSTTGTGHYNEQFF. The base sequence is TGTGCCAGCAGCACAACCGGGACAGGTCACTACAATGAGCAGTTCTTC.